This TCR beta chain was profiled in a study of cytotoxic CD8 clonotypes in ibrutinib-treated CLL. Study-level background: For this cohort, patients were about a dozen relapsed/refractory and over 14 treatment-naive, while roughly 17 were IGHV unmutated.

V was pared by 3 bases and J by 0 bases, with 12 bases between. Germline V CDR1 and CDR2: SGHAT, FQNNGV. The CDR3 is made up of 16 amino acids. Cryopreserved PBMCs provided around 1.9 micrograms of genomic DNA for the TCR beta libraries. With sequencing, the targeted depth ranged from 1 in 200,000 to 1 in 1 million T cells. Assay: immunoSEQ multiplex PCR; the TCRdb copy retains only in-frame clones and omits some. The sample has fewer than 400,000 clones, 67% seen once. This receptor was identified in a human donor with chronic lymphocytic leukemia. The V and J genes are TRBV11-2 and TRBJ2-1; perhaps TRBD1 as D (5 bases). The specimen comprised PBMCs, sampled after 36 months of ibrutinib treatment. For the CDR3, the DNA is TGTGCCAGCAGCTTTACGGACATTAACTCCTACAATGAGCAGTTCTTC. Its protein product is CASSFTDINSYNEQFF.